This T cell receptor (beta chain) was identified during a study of blood T cell repertoires in COVID-19 (dated by TCRdb to about 2020). Describing the broader study: Collaborator samples came from the United States, Italy and Spain and covered acute and convalescent phases of COVID-19. Where available, HLA class I and class II types were obtained from metadata supplied by the sample provider rather than from assay-based typing. A de-identified subject ID, COVID-19 status, age in years and sex were almost always included in the sample metadata. The repertoires were made available in a free public database intended to serve as a resource for research on the immune response to SARS-CoV-2. Samples were obtained from the ongoing ImmuneRACE study (first 160 participants) and from over 1,000 subjects provided by 6 global collaborators. The dataset comprised deeply sampled blood TCRbeta repertoires from subjects exposed to, actively infected with, or recovered from COVID-19. The material from the prospective study consisted of cDNA or gDNA derived from T cells, B-cell-depleted T cells, or PBMCs.

Overall study outcomes, separate from this receptor: Clinical and demographic metadata were provided uncurated, with the amount varying by source and participant.

The immunoSEQ Assay, a bias-controlled multiplex PCR, was used to amplify TCRbeta CDR3 regions from genomic DNA. The source study handled its data this way. The number of nucleated cells in each sample was estimated from the amplification of reference gene primers within the assay. Sequence reads were collapsed and filtered to measure the absolute abundance of every unique TCRbeta CDR3 rearrangement. For each sample, productive Simpson clonality was calculated by taking the square root of Simpson's diversity index across productive rearrangements. Imported from immuneACCESS, the table was reduced by TCRdb to in-frame sequences with V and J called. These copies leave out some clones; in studies compared against another copy, an unresolved V gene accounts for under half, and the cause of the remainder is not known. D and trimming were read from the DNA, whereas the V and J calls and clone size are those reported in that table. The sample table shows 260,000 or so clones, and more than 75% are seen once. Around 16% of the sample belongs to the ten largest clones.

The CDR3 runs 15 amino acids, cysteine and phenylalanine included. The read is trimmed to its CDR3 DNA, 45 bases read in frame from base 1. The junction shows trimming of 4 bases on V and 2 bases on J, and the gene matches do not reach 6 bases of it. The germline V gene (reference sequence) sets CDR1 to LNHDA and CDR2 to SQIVND. About this clone itself: What antigen it recognizes has not been identified. No quality values exist for individual bases; no much larger clone is one base distant.

In the prospective study, participants were 18 to 89 years old, resided in about two dozen geographic areas of the United States, and were enrolled through a virtual design. In the prospective study, participants were assigned to cohorts based on the clinical history participants reported in a screening survey and a study questionnaire. Recovered participants in ImmuneRACE Cohort 3 were defined by two consecutive negative NP/OP PCR tests, clearance by a healthcare professional, or resolution of symptoms. Mobile phlebotomists in the prospective study collected whole blood, serum and a nasopharyngeal or oropharyngeal swab from every participant. Additional blood draws and questionnaires over an approximately 2-month period could optionally be provided by prospective study participants. Before DNA extraction, blood samples from the prospective study were shipped at room temperature or frozen.

The clonotype was recovered from a man in his late teens or twenties who had recovered from COVID-19. Sequencing was performed on PBMCs or T cells enriched from blood (not recorded which). The sequence is built from TRBV19 and TRBJ2-3; TRBD1 matches 7 bases in the middle. The CDR3 is CASSTGTDLTDTQYF. The nucleotide sequence reads as follows: TGTGCCAGTAGTACCGGGACAGATCTCACAGATACGCAGTATTTT.